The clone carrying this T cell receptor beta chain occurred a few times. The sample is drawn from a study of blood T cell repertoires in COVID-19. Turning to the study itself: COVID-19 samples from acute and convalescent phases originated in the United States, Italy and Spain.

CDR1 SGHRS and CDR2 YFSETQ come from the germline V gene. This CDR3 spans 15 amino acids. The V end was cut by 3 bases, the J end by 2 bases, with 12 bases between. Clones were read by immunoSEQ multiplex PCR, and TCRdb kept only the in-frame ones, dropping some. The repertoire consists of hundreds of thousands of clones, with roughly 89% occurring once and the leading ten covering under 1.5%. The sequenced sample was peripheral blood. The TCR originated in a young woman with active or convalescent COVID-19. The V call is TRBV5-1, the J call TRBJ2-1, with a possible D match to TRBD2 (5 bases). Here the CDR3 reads CASSWTGTTYNEQFF. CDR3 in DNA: TGCGCCAGCAGCTGGACTGGAACAACCTACAATGAGCAGTTCTTC.